This TCR beta chain emerged from a study of cytomegalovirus exposure and HLA in healthy donors (dated 2017 in TCRdb). A note on the overall study: An earlier analysis of approximately 640 of the donors reported about 290 Gb of sequence data and roughly 110 million unique TCR beta sequences from about 200 million T cells. The number of typed donors differed by locus: about 620-640 for A, B, C, DRB1 and DQB1; approximately 540 for DQA1; some 610 for DPA1; and 400 to 480 for DPB1. In an earlier analysis of more than 550 of the donors, high-throughput TCR beta sequencing was used to judge whether each TCR beta V gene segment behaved as functional or pseudogenic. An early release covering more than 500 HLA-typed donors comprised around 300 gigabases of sequencing data and tens of millions of unique TCR sequences. In a later analysis, previously published TCR beta repertoires from 666 donors were re-analyzed and high-resolution HLA genotyping was added so that TCR occurrence patterns could be studied. Among about 360 genotyped donors of the cohort, an average of approximately 230,000 unique TCR beta nucleotide sequences were sequenced per donor, roughly 18% of them non-productive. HLA typing included class I and class II loci at four-digit resolution. The study profiled the T cell repertoires of under 700 subjects by immunosequencing and related them to cytomegalovirus serostatus. To predict cytomegalovirus infection status, the study brought together high-throughput TCR immunosequencing, statistical association of individual TCRs with disease status, and machine learning. All discovery cohort repertoires had been generated on a single sequencing platform. In the later analysis, no new phenotypic data were used to find candidate immune exposures; instead, reliance was placed on TCR beta sequences and their occurrence across donors. Among the roughly 390 genotyped donors, roughly 80% belonged to the genetic ancestry cluster associated with self-reported Caucasian donors. Roughly 5 DR-DQ haplotypes were handled as single units for association and clustering, since linkage in the cohort was strong. The study aimed to test whether signatures of past pathogen exposure could be identified by cataloging public T cell receptors. Donor age, sex, ethnicity and CMV serostatus were compiled alongside the repertoire data. A later genetic analysis took genome-wide SNP genotypes for about 55% of the 666 donors and used that subset as a discovery cohort. In addition to the first cohort of several hundred subjects, a separate validation cohort of 120 different subjects was used.

Libraries came from the immunoSEQ multiplex PCR assay. For the multiplex PCR, a mixture combining 60 forward primers for TCR Vbeta segments and 13 reverse primers for TCR Jbeta segments was used. The CDR3 region of rearranged TCR beta genes was amplified from genomic DNA by a multiplex PCR assay. The amplified TCR beta libraries were sequenced on the Illumina HiSeq System as 87-base-pair reads. Under the source paper's analysis protocol: A later analysis tallied roughly 78 million unique TCR beta chains across the approximately 670 repertoires, and roughly 11 million of those chains were shared by two or more donors. A nearest-neighbor algorithm error-corrected the raw reads and collapsed the reads into unique sequences, merging closely related sequences to remove PCR and sequencing errors. V, D and J gene segments were assigned by aligning CDR3 sequences to IMGT reference sequences. For a sequence to be retained, a match of at least six nucleotides to both a V gene segment and a J gene segment was required. A rearrangement was called productive if the CDR3 had no stop codons and remained in frame with V and J, and every other rearrangement was called non-productive. CDR3 was defined by IMGT convention, running from the second conserved V-encoded cysteine to the conserved J-encoded phenylalanine. The earlier analysis of about 590 of the donors excluded sequences that lacked an unambiguous match to a single V gene segment. An earlier analysis of fewer than 750 of the donors classified V segments as functional when productive rearrangements were above 56.7% and as segregating when the standard deviation between donors was above 5%. A statistical classification framework was built for diagnosing cytomegalovirus status from the catalog of TCR beta chain sequences. In a later analysis, TCR nucleotide sequences were compared against IMGT/GENE-DB human TR gene sequences so that V and J genes could be assigned. In a later analysis, CDR3 sequences and most-parsimonious VDJ recombination scenarios were assigned using the TCRdist pipeline. In a later analysis, each TCR beta chain was defined by its CDR3 amino acid sequence together with its V-gene family, and reads without a unique V-gene family were excluded. To address suspected cross-contamination and a sequencing artifact, a later analysis removed around 600 highly shared, low-generation-probability nucleotide sequences. A later analysis calculated a clonal expansion index for each public chain from normalized within-repertoire ranks of inferred template counts. Generation probabilities in a later analysis came from a VDJ recombination model fitted to out-of-frame rearrangements, and those results were checked against IGoR. In a later analysis, hypergeometric tests were used to score TCR-TCR, TCR-HLA and TCR-CMV co-occurrence, with a repertoire-size bias correction applied to TCR pairs. A later analysis estimated false discovery rates by permuting HLA or CMV assignments 20 times. In a later analysis, co-occurring TCRs were grouped with DBSCAN, and TCRdist sequence similarity was added when clustering was performed within HLA-allele-positive subsets. Co-occurrence clustering excluded repertoires with fewer than 30,000 or more than 120,000 public chains, plus five with anomalous nucleotide sharing. This immuneACCESS table, as held by TCRdb, lists in-frame sequences with V and J called but not all clones. Of the missing ones, under half trace to an unresolved V gene in checked studies; the others have no known cause. That table is the source of V, J and clone size, and D and trimming were worked out from the DNA. The data table for this sample lists 140,000 to 150,000 clones. The ten largest clonotypes hold approximately 1% of the sample.

Of note for this clone: Its cognate antigen has yet to be identified.

The CDR3, from cysteine to phenylalanine, totals 14 residues. Kept here is only the CDR3 DNA, which spans 42 bases and is read in frame from base 1. The V and J ends are trimmed by 5 bases and 1 base, leaving 11 bases between them. Based on the germline V gene (reference sequence), the CDR1 and CDR2 sequences are LNHNV and YYDKDF. The cohort consisted of 600 to 750 healthy bone marrow donors. All cohort members were sampled while nominally healthy, although unrecorded immune exposures were likely present. The donor tested CMV seronegative, placing the donor among the 350 or so seronegative members of the cohort. A peripheral blood sample was provided by each donor, and peripheral blood mononuclear cells were used for TCR beta sequencing. Genomic DNA was extracted from the blood cell samples with the Qiagen DNeasy Blood Extraction Kit. What the study reported, not specific to this receptor: While some public TCRs were present in many individuals, most TCR sequences turned up only very rarely across donors. In a later analysis, most CMV-associated TCR beta chains were found to appear HLA-restricted, with HLA associations seemingly driven largely by CMV exposure. In a later analysis, 16,951 TCR beta sequences were associated with specific HLA alleles at a false discovery rate of 0.05. According to the authors, the approach could potentially be generalized to other disease states and immunological phenotypes. A further reported finding was that TCR beta sequences accurately predicted the HLA-A and HLA-B alleles for most subjects in the first cohort. The earlier analysis of approximately 560 of the donors excluded roughly 17 rarely observed V segments, including chromosome 9 orphons, because counts were too low. A few of the identified cytomegalovirus-associated TCR beta chains were confirmed in vitro to be specific for cytomegalovirus antigens. CMV serostatus was the only immune exposure information available for the cohort. Correlated functional status among segregating V segments might be attributable to linkage disequilibrium, but an unknown experimental factor could not be ruled out. A group of highly shared sequence variants was considered likely to be a technical artifact of the sequencing pipeline. Some IMGT-functional V segments, including TRBV6-2 and TRBV6-3, could not be told apart with the 87-base-pair reads, so those segments were excluded. Sequencing depth was assumed to be roughly uniform across donors in the presence/absence analyses, though that assumption may not hold. V-gene and J-gene trimming of TCR beta chains was associated with a missense DCLRE1C variant in a later genetic analysis, and the association was replicated in an independent cohort. The classifier was reported to diagnose cytomegalovirus status with high specificity and sensitivity in both the original cohort and the validation cohort. Strong co-occurrence of HLA alleles, especially DR and DQ, made assigning TCR associations to individual alleles difficult. A later analysis found that TCR association rates varied across HLA loci, with DRB1 alleles showing the most associated TCRs and HLA-C alleles the fewest. This cohort had only TCR beta chains sequenced, and the lack of alpha or paired-chain data limited which features could be detected. A total of fewer than 200 TCR beta chains were listed by the study as associated with cytomegalovirus. A later genetic analysis reported fewer N-insertions in productive TCRs among donors in an Asian-associated ancestry cluster than the roughly 700-donor mean. HLA typing was unavailable for some donors at each locus, so association tests used only the typed subset. In a later analysis, HLA-associated TCR beta chains showed more clonal expansion and lower generation probabilities than non-associated chains that were equally common. Several of the top co-occurrence clusters appeared to be linked to parvovirus B19, influenza, CMV and Epstein-Barr virus, according to a later analysis. In an earlier analysis of some 500 of the donors, most TCR beta V segments appeared in productive rearrangements about 87% or about 30% of the time, broadly matching IMGT annotations.

Specimen: PBMCs. The sequence joins TRBV15 to TRBJ1-1; possibly the D gene is TRBD1, per 5 matching bases. The receptor was isolated from a male donor in good health and CMV-seronegative. The nucleotide sequence reads TGTGCCACCAGCTACGGGGGGGGGAACACTGAAGCTTTCTTT. This yields the protein CATSYGGGNTEAFF.